This T cell receptor beta chain was sequenced in a study of T cells in Graves' hyperthyroidism and ophthalmopathy. Across the whole study: Prior to any treatment, at the point of initial diagnosis, peripheral blood was collected.

A word on this clonotype: Its antigen is still unknown.

Unmatched junction bases numbered 7, after V lost 4 bases and J lost 3 bases. Germline CDR1 KGHDR, CDR2 SFDVKD. The CDR3 length is 16 residues. Whole-study results and caveats: Most thyroid clonotypes with frequency above 0.001 were detected in blood.

TCR beta CDR3 sequences were amplified from RNA transcripts. A first-round RT-PCR of the TCR CDR3 used the HTBI primer set. Using its own MiXCR run on the multiplex PCR reads, TCRdb lists one record per CDR3 protein. The sample consists of about 600,000 distinct CDR3 sequences, 16% of them appearing once. Among ophthalmopathy patients, the Clinical Activity Score reached at least 3, the NOSPECS grade reached at least 4, and duration remained under 3 months. Uncontrolled infection, other autoimmune disease, pregnancy or lactation excluded patients. The sample comprised blood. The chain joins TRBV24-1 to TRBJ2-2; 7 bases agree with TRBD1. The clonotype comes from a middle-aged woman with Graves' ophthalmopathy. The CDR3 coding sequence is TGTGCCACCAGTGACCCGACAGGGTGGGACACCGGGGAGCTGTTTTTT. This gives the protein CATSDPTGWDTGELFF.